The clone carrying this TCR beta chain turned up a few times. Antigen specificity is unknown. V was trimmed by 4 bases and J by 0 bases, leaving 13 bases between them. The length of the CDR3 is 17 residues. TCRdb recomputed calls from the reads with MiXCR, one row per CDR3 protein. The table shows 450,000 to 550,000 distinct CDR3 sequences, with about 39% occurring only once. The sample originates from a study of T cell repertoires in cytomegalovirus infection. Study-wide results and caveats: The response measured ex vivo was dominated by TCR beta clonotypes (HLA-C-restricted and CMV-specific).

The genes are TRBV12-3 or TRBV12-4 and TRBJ2-6; a weak D match, TRBD1 (6 bases). The sequences come from cultured PBMCs, collected from culture after CMV antigen stimulation. This receptor was identified in a human donor in good health (CMV status not recorded). Some clones in this sample may be carry-over from other donors' samples. The CDR3 region is CASSSTGLSSGANVLTF. CDR3 coding DNA: TGTGCCAGCAGTTCTACAGGGCTTAGCTCTGGGGCCAACGTCCTGACTTTC.